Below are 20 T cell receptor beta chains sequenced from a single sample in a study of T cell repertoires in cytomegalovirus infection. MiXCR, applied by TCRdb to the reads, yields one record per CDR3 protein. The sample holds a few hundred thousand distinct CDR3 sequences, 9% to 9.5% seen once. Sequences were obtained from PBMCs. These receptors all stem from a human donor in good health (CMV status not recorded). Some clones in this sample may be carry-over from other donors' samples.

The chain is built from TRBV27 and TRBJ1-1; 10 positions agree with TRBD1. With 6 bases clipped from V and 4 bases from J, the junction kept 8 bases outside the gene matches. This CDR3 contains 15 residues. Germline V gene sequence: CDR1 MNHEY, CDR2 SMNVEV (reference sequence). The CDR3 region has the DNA TGTGCCAGCAGGACCATGGACAGGGGGGGCACTGAAGCTTTCTTT. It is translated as CASRTMDRGGTEAFF.

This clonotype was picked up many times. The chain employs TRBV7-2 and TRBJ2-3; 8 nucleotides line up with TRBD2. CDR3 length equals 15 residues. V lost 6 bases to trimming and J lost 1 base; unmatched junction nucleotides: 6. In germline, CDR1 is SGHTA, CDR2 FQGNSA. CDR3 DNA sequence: TGTGCCAGCAGTACCGGGGGGGCCGGCACAGATACGCAGTATTTT. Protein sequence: CASSTGGAGTDTQYF.

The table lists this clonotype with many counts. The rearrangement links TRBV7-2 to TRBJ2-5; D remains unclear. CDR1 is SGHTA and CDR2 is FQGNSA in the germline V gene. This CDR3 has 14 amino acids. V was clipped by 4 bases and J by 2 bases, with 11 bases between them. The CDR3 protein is CASSSQTRQETQYF. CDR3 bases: TGTGCCAGCAGCTCACAGACAAGACAAGAGACCCAGTACTTC.

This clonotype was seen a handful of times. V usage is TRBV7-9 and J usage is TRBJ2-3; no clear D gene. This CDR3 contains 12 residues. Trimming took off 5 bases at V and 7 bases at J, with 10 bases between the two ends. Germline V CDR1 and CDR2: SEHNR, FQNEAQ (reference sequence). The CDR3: CASSQADYTQYF. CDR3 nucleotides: TGTGCCAGCAGCCAAGCCGATTATACGCAGTATTTT.

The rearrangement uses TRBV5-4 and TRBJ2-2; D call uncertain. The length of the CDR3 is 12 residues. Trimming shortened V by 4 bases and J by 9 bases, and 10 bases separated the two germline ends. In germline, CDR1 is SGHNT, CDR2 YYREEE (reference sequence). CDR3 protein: CASSPESRELFF. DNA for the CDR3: TGTGCCAGCAGCCCGGAGAGTAGGGAGCTGTTTTTT.

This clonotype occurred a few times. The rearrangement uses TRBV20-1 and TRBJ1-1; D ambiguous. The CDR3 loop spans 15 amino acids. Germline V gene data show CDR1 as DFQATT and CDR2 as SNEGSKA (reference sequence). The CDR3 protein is CSSAITPAGGTEAFF. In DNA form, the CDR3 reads TGCAGCAGTGCTATAACCCCCGCCGGAGGCACTGAAGCTTTCTTT.

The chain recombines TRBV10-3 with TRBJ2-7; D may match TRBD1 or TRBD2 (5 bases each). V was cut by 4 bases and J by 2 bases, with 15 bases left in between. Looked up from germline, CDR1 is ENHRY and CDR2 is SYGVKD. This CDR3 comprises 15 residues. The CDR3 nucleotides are TGTGCCATCAGTGGGGTAGCGACAGCTACCTACGAGCAGTACTTC. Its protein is CAISGVATATYEQYF.

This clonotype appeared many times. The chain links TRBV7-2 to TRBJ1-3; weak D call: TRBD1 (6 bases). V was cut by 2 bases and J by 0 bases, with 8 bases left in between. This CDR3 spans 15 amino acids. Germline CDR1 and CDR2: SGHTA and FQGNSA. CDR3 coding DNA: TGTGCCAGCAGCTTAACAGGGAGCTCTGGAAACACCATATATTTT. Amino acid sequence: CASSLTGSSGNTIYF.

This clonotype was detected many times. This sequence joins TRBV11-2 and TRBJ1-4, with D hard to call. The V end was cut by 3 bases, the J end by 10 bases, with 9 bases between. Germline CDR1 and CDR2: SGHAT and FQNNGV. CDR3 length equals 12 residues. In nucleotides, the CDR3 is TGTGCCAGCAGCTTGGACCGGGGAAAACTGTTTTTT. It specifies CASSLDRGKLFF.

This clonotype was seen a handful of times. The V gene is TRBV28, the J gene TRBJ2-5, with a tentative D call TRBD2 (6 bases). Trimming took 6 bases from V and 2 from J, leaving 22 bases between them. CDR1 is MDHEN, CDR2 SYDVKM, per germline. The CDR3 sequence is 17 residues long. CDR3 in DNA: TGTGCCAGCAGCCCTAGGGGAGGAGGCCCGGAGCAAGAGACCCAGTACTTC. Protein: CASSPRGGGPEQETQYF.

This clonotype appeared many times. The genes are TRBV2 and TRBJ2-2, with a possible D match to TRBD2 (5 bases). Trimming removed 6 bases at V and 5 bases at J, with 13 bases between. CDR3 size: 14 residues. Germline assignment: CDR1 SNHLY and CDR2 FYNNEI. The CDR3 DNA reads TGTGCCAGCAGGGAGGACCGATTAACCGGGGAGCTGTTTTTT. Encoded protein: CASREDRLTGELFF.

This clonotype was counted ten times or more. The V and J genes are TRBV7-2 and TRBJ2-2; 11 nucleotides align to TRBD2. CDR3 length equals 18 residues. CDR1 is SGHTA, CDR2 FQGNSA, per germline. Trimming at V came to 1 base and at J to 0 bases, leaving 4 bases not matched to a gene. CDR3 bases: TGTGCCAGCAGCTTAGGGGCTAGCGGGAGGACGAACACCGGGGAGCTGTTTTTT. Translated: CASSLGASGRTNTGELFF.

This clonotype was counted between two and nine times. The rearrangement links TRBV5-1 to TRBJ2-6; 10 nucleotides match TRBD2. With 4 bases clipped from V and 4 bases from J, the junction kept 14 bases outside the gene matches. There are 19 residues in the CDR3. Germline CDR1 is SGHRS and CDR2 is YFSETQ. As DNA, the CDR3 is TGCGCCAGCAGCACCCGGAGAGCGGGAGGGCCAGGCGGGGCCAACGTCCTGACTTTC. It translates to CASSTRRAGGPGGANVLTF.

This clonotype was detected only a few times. This chain's CDR3 is CASSGLGSYNRETQYF. The CDR3 bases are TGCGCCAGCAGCGGTTTGGGGTCCTACAATAGGGAGACCCAGTACTTC. The chain has TRBV5-1 and TRBJ2-5; D is uncertain. Germline lookup yields CDR1 SGHRS and CDR2 YFSETQ. The CDR3 is made up of 16 amino acids. Trimming pared 4 bases from V and 5 bases from J, leaving 21 bases between.

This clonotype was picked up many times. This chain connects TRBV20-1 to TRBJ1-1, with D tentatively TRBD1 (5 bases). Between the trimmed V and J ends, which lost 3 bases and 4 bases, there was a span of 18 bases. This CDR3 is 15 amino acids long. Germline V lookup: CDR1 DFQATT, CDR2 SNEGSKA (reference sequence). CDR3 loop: CSARGGGLRFTEAFF. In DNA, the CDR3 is TGCAGTGCTAGGGGGGGGGGATTAAGGTTCACTGAAGCTTTCTTT.

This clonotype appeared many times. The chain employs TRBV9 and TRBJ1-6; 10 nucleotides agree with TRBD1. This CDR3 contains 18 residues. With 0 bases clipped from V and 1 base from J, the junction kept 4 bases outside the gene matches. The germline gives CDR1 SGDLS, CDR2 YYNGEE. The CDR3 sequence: CASSVGQGADSYNSPLHF. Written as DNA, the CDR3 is TGTGCCAGCAGCGTAGGACAGGGGGCGGATTCCTATAATTCACCCCTCCACTTT.

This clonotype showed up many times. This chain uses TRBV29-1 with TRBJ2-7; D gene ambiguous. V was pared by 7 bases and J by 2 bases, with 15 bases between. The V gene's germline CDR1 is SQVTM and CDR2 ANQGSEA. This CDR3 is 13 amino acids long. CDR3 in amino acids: CSAGEGSAYEQYF. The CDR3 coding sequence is TGCAGCGCCGGTGAAGGATCAGCCTACGAGCAGTACTTC.

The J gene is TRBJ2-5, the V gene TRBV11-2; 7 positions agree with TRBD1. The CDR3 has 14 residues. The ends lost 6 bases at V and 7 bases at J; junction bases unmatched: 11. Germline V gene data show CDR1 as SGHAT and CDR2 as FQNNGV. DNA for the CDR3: TGTGCCAGCAGTCTATCGACAGGGATCGCGACCCAGTACTTC. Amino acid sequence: CASSLSTGIATQYF.

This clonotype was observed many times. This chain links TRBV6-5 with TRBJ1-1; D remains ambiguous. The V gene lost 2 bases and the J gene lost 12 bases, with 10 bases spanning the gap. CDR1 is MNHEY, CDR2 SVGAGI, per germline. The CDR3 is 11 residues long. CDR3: CASSYSWVSFF. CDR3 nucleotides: TGTGCCAGCAGTTACAGCTGGGTTTCTTTCTTT.

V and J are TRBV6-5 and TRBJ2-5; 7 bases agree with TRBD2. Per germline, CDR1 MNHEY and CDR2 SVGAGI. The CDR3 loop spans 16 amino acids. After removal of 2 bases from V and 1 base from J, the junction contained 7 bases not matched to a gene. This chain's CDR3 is CASSYAVTGGQETQYF. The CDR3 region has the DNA TGTGCCAGCAGTTACGCCGTGACGGGGGGCCAAGAGACCCAGTACTTC.